The 26 T cell receptor beta chains listed next were all sequenced from one sample in a study of shared T cell receptors in the human thymus. The assay was immunoSEQ multiplex PCR, and TCRdb's table has in-frame clones only and misses some. This repertoire shows 450,000 to 650,000 clones, around 78% found once; its top ten account for 0.013%. This sample was also put to use in a study of human thymus T cells.

The specimen sequenced was thymocytes. The receptors shown here come from a boy under two years old with a congenital heart defect.

The chain is built from TRBV11-2 and TRBJ1-3; 8 bases agree with TRBD1. This CDR3 spans 17 amino acids. V was clipped by 5 bases and J by 4 bases; unmatched bases: 13. The germline CDR1 and CDR2 sequences are SGHAT and FQNNGV. CDR3: CASSQGQGFSSGNTIYF. CDR3 sequence (DNA): TGTGCCAGCAGCCAAGGACAGGGCTTTTCCTCCGGAAACACCATATATTTT.

V is TRBV6-5 and J is TRBJ1-2; D possibly corresponds to TRBD1 (5 bases). V lost 10 bases, J lost 0 bases, and 12 bases lay in between. The CDR3 loop spans 13 amino acids. CDR1 and CDR2 (germline): MNHEY, SVGAGI. The CDR3 here is CATRDSANYGYTF. The CDR3 nucleotides read TGTGCCACCCGAGACAGCGCTAACTATGGCTACACCTTC.

The rearrangement uses TRBV18 and TRBJ2-1; maybe TRBD2 (6 bases). The CDR3 consists of 15 residues. The germline V gene has CDR1 KGHSH and CDR2 LQKENI. V lost 2 bases and J lost 0, with 8 bases in between. The CDR3 nucleotides read TGTGCCAGCTCACCAGACGGGAGCTCCTACAATGAGCAGTTCTTC. Translating it yields CASSPDGSSYNEQFF.

This clone was found once. The chain recombines TRBV10-3 with TRBJ2-7; TRBD2 matches at 8 bases. The germline V gene has CDR1 ENHRY and CDR2 SYGVKD. The CDR3 consists of 16 residues. V lost 4 bases to trimming and J lost 6 bases; unmatched junction nucleotides: 14. The CDR3 region has the DNA TGTGCCATCAGTGTCCAAGCGGGAGCCGTCCTAAGCGAGCAGTACTTC. This sequence encodes CAISVQAGAVLSEQYF.

V and J are TRBV4-2 and TRBJ1-3; D is undetermined. Looked up from germline, CDR1 is LGHNA and CDR2 is YNFKEQ. The CDR3 is 15 residues long. Trimming removed 0 bases at V and 4 bases at J, with 10 bases between. CDR3 loop: CASSQETRAGNTIYF. The CDR3 bases are TGTGCCAGCAGCCAAGAAACGCGGGCAGGAAACACCATATATTTT.

Points on this clone: The junction does not match germline at one end; this may be a read error. The chain is built from TRBV4-1 and TRBJ2-7, with D perhaps matching TRBD2 (6 bases). CDR1 is MGHRA and CDR2 is YSYEKL in the germline V gene. CDR3 length: 10 amino acids. CDR3 loop: CASSQATGVF. CDR3 sequence (DNA): TGCGCCAGCAGCCAAGCGACGGGGGTCTTC.

This sequence joins TRBV7-8 and TRBJ1-3; TRBD1 matches at 8 bases. V shed 5 bases, J shed 6 bases, and the junction held 9 bases outside the gene matches. Looked up from germline, CDR1 is SGHVS and CDR2 is FQNEAQ. The CDR3 has 15 residues. CDR3 nucleotides: TGTGCCAGCAGCCCGCGGACAGGGCGACAAAACACCATATATTTT. Protein sequence: CASSPRTGRQNTIYF.

This chain links TRBV6-5 with TRBJ1-1; D is perhaps TRBD1 (5 bases). The CDR3 contains 15 residues. Germline CDR1 and CDR2: MNHEY and SVGAGI. With 0 bases removed from V and 3 bases from J, the gap between germline ends came to 11 bases. The CDR3 region has the DNA TGTGCCAGCAGTTACTCTCCGACAGACTACACTGAAGCTTTCTTT. Protein sequence: CASSYSPTDYTEAFF.

This clone was seen more than once but under ten times. The rearrangement uses TRBV1 and TRBJ2-7; the table names TRBD2, a call not compared with the DNA. TRBV1 is deemed a pseudogene. The CDR3 consists of 16 residues. Here the CDR3 reads CTSSPGPGLPKDEQYF. In DNA, the CDR3 is TGCACCAGCAGCCCGGGCCCGGGACTTCCGAAGGACGAGCAGTACTTC.

The J gene is TRBJ2-7, the V gene TRBV28; TRBD1 matches 10 bases. Germline V CDR1 and CDR2: MDHEN, SYDVKM. V gave up 5 bases and J gave up 0 bases; unmatched junction bases: 16. CDR3 length: 19 residues. The CDR3 sequence: CASSETGGLGPRSSYEQYF. Written as DNA, the CDR3 is TGTGCCAGCAGTGAGACAGGGGGCCTGGGGCCCAGGAGCTCCTACGAGCAGTACTTC.

This clone has a handful of counts. The chain combines TRBV2 with TRBJ2-3; TRBD2 matches at 8 bases. The CDR3 totals 17 residues. Germline CDR1 SNHLY, CDR2 FYNNEI. J was trimmed by 4 bases and V by 0 bases; bases with no gene match: 9. The CDR3 bases are TGTGCCAGCAGTGAAGCTGGGGTAGCGGGATTAGCAGATACGCAGTATTTT. Its protein is CASSEAGVAGLADTQYF. Full variable domain (missing parts from reference TRBV2 and TRBJ2-3): EPEVTQTPSHQVTQMGQEVILRCVPISNHLYFYWYRQILGQKVEFLVSFYNNEISEKSEIFDDQFSVERPDGSNFTLKIRSTKLEDSAMYFCASSEAGVAGLADTQYFGPGTRLTVL.

The sample holds one count of this clone. J is TRBJ2-3 and V is TRBV14; 9 bases agree with TRBD2. The germline gives CDR1 SGHDN, CDR2 FVKESK. This CDR3 region has 20 residues. J gave up 1 base and V 3 bases, and 17 bases lay outside the gene matches. CDR3 loop: CASSHRGSAGGPVGTDTQYF. In DNA form, the CDR3 reads TGTGCCAGCAGCCATAGGGGGTCTGCGGGAGGGCCAGTGGGCACAGATACGCAGTATTTT.

The V gene is TRBV5-4, the J gene TRBJ1-1, with 7 bases aligning to TRBD1. Germline V CDR1 and CDR2: SGHNT, YYREEE (reference sequence). The length of the CDR3 is 13 residues. V lost 4 bases to trimming and J lost 4 bases; unmatched junction nucleotides: 4. The CDR3 here is CASSTRGPTEAFF. In nucleotides, the CDR3 is TGTGCCAGCAGCACGAGGGGGCCCACTGAAGCTTTCTTT.

The chain links TRBV5-6 to TRBJ2-7, with a possible D match to TRBD2 (6 bases). Trimming left V 4 bases short and J 6 bases short, with 26 bases between. The CDR3 totals 17 residues. CDR1 is SGHDT, CDR2 YYEEEE, per germline. The CDR3 DNA reads TGTGCCAGCAGCGAGTTTGGGCAAGGTAGGAGGGGCGGCGAGCAGTACTTC. It codes for CASSEFGQGRRGGEQYF. The full variable domain, its missing parts supplied by reference TRBV5-6 and TRBJ2-7, is DAGVTQSPTHLIKTRGQQVTLRCSPKSGHDTVSWYQQALGQGPQFIFQYYEEEERQRGNFPDRFSGHQFPNYSSELNVNALLLGDSALYLCASSEFGQGRRGGEQYFGPGTRLTVT.

The rearrangement uses TRBV12-5 and TRBJ2-7; the match to TRBD2 covers 8 bases. The trim removed 5 bases at V and 2 bases at J, leaving 8 bases unmatched. The CDR3 totals 15 residues. From germline, CDR1 is LGHNT and CDR2 FRNRAP. The CDR3 loop reads CASGPPSGGTYEQYF. In DNA form, the CDR3 reads TGTGCTAGTGGTCCGCCGTCGGGGGGGACCTACGAGCAGTACTTC.

This chain connects TRBV6-1 to TRBJ1-2; D perhaps matches TRBD1 (6 bases). Trimming pared 2 bases from V and 7 bases from J, leaving 20 bases between. The CDR3 has 16 amino acids. From germline, CDR1 is MNHNS and CDR2 SASEGT. CDR3 sequence: CASSEKKAQGQCGYTF. The CDR3 bases are TGTGCCAGCAGTGAAAAAAAAGCCCAGGGGCAATGTGGCTACACCTTC.

V gene TRBV12-5 combines with J gene TRBJ2-1, with D maybe TRBD1 (6 bases). Trimming left V 1 base short and J 2 bases short, with 9 bases between. The CDR3 totals 15 residues. Germline V gives CDR1 LGHNT, CDR2 FRNRAP. CDR3 DNA sequence: TGTGCTAGTGGTTTGGGGAAGGGGGCCTACAATGAGCAGTTCTTC. Its protein product is CASGLGKGAYNEQFF.

V gene TRBV7-2 combines with J gene TRBJ2-3; weak D call: TRBD2 (5 bases). This CDR3 has 15 amino acids. V was cut by 4 bases and J by 4 bases, with 15 bases left in between. Germline CDR1 is SGHTA and CDR2 is FQGNSA. Here the CDR3 DNA reads TGTGCCAGCAGCTCCCCAGTGGGAGCGGCAGATACGCAGTATTTT. Amino acids: CASSSPVGAADTQYF.

The rearrangement links TRBV12-5 to TRBJ2-1, with 10 nucleotides matching TRBD2. The trim removed 3 bases at V and 2 bases at J, leaving 7 bases unmatched. This CDR3 is built from 17 residues. CDR1 and CDR2 from the germline V gene are LGHNT and FRNRAP. The DNA of the CDR3 is TGTGCTAGTGGTTTCAACCTAGCGGGAGACCCCTACAATGAGCAGTTCTTC. Translating it yields CASGFNLAGDPYNEQFF.

This clone was detected only a few times. The CDR3 region has the DNA TGTGCCAGCAGCTTGATGGCAAATACGCAGTATTTT. The encoded protein is CASSLMANTQYF. V is TRBV5-4 and J is TRBJ2-3; D remains ambiguous. Germline V lookup: CDR1 SGHNT, CDR2 YYREEE (reference sequence). The ends were cut back, 1 base at V and 7 bases at J, with 7 bases in the middle. CDR3 size: 12 residues. Supplemented by reference TRBV5-4 and TRBJ2-3, the full variable domain reads ETGVTQSPTHLIKTRGQQVTLRCSSQSGHNTVSWYQQALGQGPQFIFQYYREEENGRGNFPPRFSGLQFPNYSSELNVNALELDDSALYLCASSLMANTQYFGPGTRLTVL.

The V gene is TRBV4-3, the J gene TRBJ2-5; TRBD2 might be the D (6 bases). The ends were cut back, 3 bases at V and 5 bases at J, with 13 bases in the middle. Germline lookup yields CDR1 LGHNA and CDR2 YSLEER. CDR3 length: 14 residues. Here the CDR3 DNA reads TGCGCCAGCAGCCAGGGCCCTCGGGGGGAGACCCAGTACTTC. Its translation: CASSQGPRGETQYF.

The chain has TRBV7-2 and TRBJ2-3; 7 bases are a match to TRBD2. The CDR3 consists of 16 residues. Per germline, CDR1 SGHTA and CDR2 FQGNSA. The V and J ends lost 5 bases and 5 bases, in that order; junction bases with no gene match: 13. As DNA, the CDR3 is TGTGCCAGCAGCGCCTACCTAGCGGCGGTGGGAGATACGCAGTATTTT. It specifies CASSAYLAAVGDTQYF.

The chain combines TRBV14 with TRBJ2-7; weak D call: TRBD2 (5 bases). In germline, CDR1 is SGHDN, CDR2 FVKESK. The CDR3 contains 14 residues. Trimming left V 4 bases short and J 0 bases short, with 10 bases between. The CDR3 reads CASSPPSHSYEQYF. Here the CDR3 DNA reads TGTGCCAGCAGCCCACCTAGCCACTCCTACGAGCAGTACTTC.

The rearrangement joins TRBV5-1 to TRBJ2-2; possibly TRBD2 for D (6 bases). Germline loops: CDR1 SGHRS, CDR2 YFSETQ. CDR3 length: 17 amino acids. V lost 0 bases and J 7 bases, leaving 19 bases between the germline ends. DNA for the CDR3: TGCGCCAGCAGCTTGGTGGCAGGCAGGGAGGTTAGCGGGGAGCTGTTTTTT. Encoded protein: CASSLVAGREVSGELFF.

In nucleotides, the CDR3 is TGTGCCAGCAGCCATCCCCCCTCCTACGAGCAGTACTTC. It encodes CASSHPPSYEQYF. The rearrangement uses TRBV7-2 and TRBJ2-7; D call uncertain. This CDR3 has 13 residues. V shed 5 bases and J shed 0 bases, with 8 bases lying between them. Germline values: CDR1 SGHTA, CDR2 FQGNSA.

This chain links TRBV10-3 with TRBJ2-3, with TRBD2 matching 10 bases. The CDR3 extends over 14 amino acids. V shed 5 bases and J 6 bases; nucleotides not matched to a gene: 5. Germline V CDR1 and CDR2: ENHRY, SYGVKD. CDR3 nucleotides: TGTGCCATCAGTAGCGGGAGGGCCGCGGATACGCAGTATTTT. Amino acid sequence: CAISSGRAADTQYF.